This TCR beta chain appears in the sequencing data of a study of T cells in Graves' hyperthyroidism and ophthalmopathy. There are many counts of this clonotype. With V trimmed by 5 bases and J by 8 bases, 5 bases remained unmatched. The CDR3 has 14 amino acids. Looked up from germline, CDR1 is SNHLY and CDR2 is FYNNEI. Authors of the study amplified TCR beta CDR3 regions from RNA transcripts. The TCR CDR3 first-round RT-PCR relied on the HTBI primer set. TCRdb re-derived calls from the multiplex PCR reads in MiXCR, one entry per CDR3 protein. Seen here are 750,000 to 900,000 distinct CDR3 sequences, 38% observed once, and the top ten hold 8.9%.

The V call is TRBV2, the J call TRBJ1-6, with 8 nucleotides matching TRBD1. The sequenced sample consisted of blood. This receptor was taken from a young man with Graves' hyperthyroidism. CDR3 in DNA: TGTGCCAGCAGTCGGACAGGGAGGGATTCACCCCTCCACTTT. Translation gives CASSRTGRDSPLHF.